Below, 5 T cell receptor beta chains from the same sample are listed, as sequenced in a study of regulatory T cells in long-lasting Graves disease. This sample's time point: newly diagnosed GD, antithyroid drugs for less than 3 months. RNA isolated from PBMCs was used to make the TCR library. Relying on iRepertoire HTBI primers and Arm-PCR of CDR3 regions, the team built TCR beta libraries. TCRdb re-called the multiplex PCR reads with MiXCR, one entry per CDR3 protein. The table shows more than 350,000 distinct CDR3 sequences, with about 15% occurring only once. The sample was also linked to a second study, of T cells in Graves' hyperthyroidism and ophthalmopathy.

The sequencing used peripheral blood mononuclear cells (PBMCs), collected at new diagnosis, from a patient treated with antithyroid drugs. Every receptor here comes from a woman in her twenties or thirties with Graves disease.

The J gene is TRBJ2-1, the V gene TRBV24-1; a possible D gene is TRBD2 (6 bases). Looked up from germline, CDR1 is KGHDR and CDR2 is SFDVKD. The germline V and J ends were trimmed by 5 bases and 5 bases, with 15 bases remaining between them. This CDR3 is 15 amino acids long. The CDR3: CATSGLGLANNEQFF. CDR3 bases: TGTGCCACCAGTGGTCTGGGACTGGCAAACAATGAGCAGTTCTTC.

This clonotype was recorded at least ten times. This chain uses TRBV11-2 with TRBJ2-3; D is unresolved. Trimming took off 4 bases at V and 6 bases at J, with 11 bases between the two ends. Germline-derived CDR1 and CDR2 are SGHAT and FQNNGV. The CDR3 has 13 residues. The CDR3 sequence: CASSSFETDTQYF. CDR3 nucleotides: TGTGCCAGCAGCTCCTTTGAGACCGATACGCAGTATTTT.

This clonotype was counted at least ten times. This chain links TRBV30 with TRBJ2-5; TRBD1 agrees at 9 bases. CDR1 and CDR2 (germline): GTSNPN, SVGIG (reference sequence). The CDR3 runs to 16 residues. V gave up 0 bases and J gave up 5 bases; unmatched junction bases: 10. The CDR3 sequence is CAWSVGRTGGRETQYF. DNA for the CDR3: TGTGCCTGGAGTGTCGGTAGAACAGGGGGCCGGGAGACCCAGTACTTC.

The chain has TRBV15 and TRBJ2-1, with D perhaps being TRBD1 or TRBD2 (6 bases each). Germline CDR1 LNHNV, CDR2 YYDKDF (reference sequence). This CDR3 has 15 residues. The ends were cut back, 5 bases at V and 8 bases at J, with 19 bases in the middle. This chain's CDR3 is CATSLTRGPLDEQFF. The CDR3, as DNA: TGTGCCACCAGCCTGACCCGGGGGCCGTTGGATGAGCAGTTCTTC.

J is TRBJ2-3 and V is TRBV2, with D hard to call. CDR3 length equals 13 residues. The V end was cut by 3 bases, the J end by 4 bases, with 8 bases between. Germline lookup yields CDR1 SNHLY and CDR2 FYNNEI. CDR3 loop: CASSDYGSDTQYF. The CDR3 region has the DNA TGTGCCAGCAGTGACTATGGGTCAGATACGCAGTATTTT.